One and the same sample provided the 31 T cell receptor beta chains below, sequenced in a study of blood T cell repertoires in COVID-19 (TCRdb year 2020). The library came from the immunoSEQ multiplex PCR assay. TCRdb limited this immuneACCESS table to in-frame rearrangements with V and J called. A share of clones is missing; checked studies link under half to unresolved V genes, and the rest is unexplained. The sample table shows around 300,000 clones, and roughly 90% are seen once. The ten largest make up approximately 4% of the sample. The material sequenced was peripheral blood. These receptors were obtained from a woman between 50 and 59 years old with active or convalescent COVID-19.

This clone was counted a few times. V gene TRBV5-1 combines with J gene TRBJ2-2, with a possible D match to TRBD2 (6 bases). The CDR3 covers 15 residues. V lost 1 base and J 8 bases, leaving 15 bases between the germline ends. Germline V gene data show CDR1 as SGHRS and CDR2 as YFSETQ. CDR3 nucleotide sequence: TGCGCCAGCAGCTTGTCACTAGGAGGGTCAGGGGAGCTGTTTTTT. This encodes CASSLSLGGSGELFF.

This sequence joins TRBV28 and TRBJ1-2; perhaps TRBD1 as D (5 bases). Looked up from germline, CDR1 is MDHEN and CDR2 is SYDVKM. The CDR3 consists of 12 residues. Trimming cost V 3 bases and J 4 bases, with 6 bases left between them. In nucleotides, the CDR3 is TGTGCCAGCAGTTTGGGGCCCTATGGCTACACCTTC. Translation gives CASSLGPYGYTF.

This clone was detected only once. The chain's CDR3 is CASSLEIAGTYEQYF. CDR3 bases: TGTGCCAGCAGCTTAGAAATCGCGGGGACCTACGAGCAGTACTTC. The J gene is TRBJ2-7, the V gene TRBV7-6; perhaps TRBD2 as D (6 bases). Deletions cut 1 base from V and 2 bases from J, with 12 bases between. The CDR3 loop spans 15 amino acids. CDR1 and CDR2 from the germline V gene are SGHVS and FNYEAQ.

This clone was observed once. The gene calls are TRBV5-6 and TRBJ2-5; TRBD2 agrees at 7 bases. The CDR3 consists of 14 residues. Trimming took 0 bases from V and 2 from J; bases not matched to a gene: 1. In germline, CDR1 is SGHDT, CDR2 YYEEEE. This CDR3 reads CASSLAGGQETQYF. The CDR3 DNA reads as TGTGCCAGCAGCTTGGCGGGGGGACAAGAGACCCAGTACTTC.

This clone was counted once. The chain employs TRBV6-2 or TRBV6-3 and TRBJ1-2; 7 nucleotides match TRBD1. The CDR3 covers 14 residues. Germline V gene sequence: CDR1 MNHEY, CDR2 SVGEGT. Trimming cost V 5 bases and J 4 bases; bases outside gene matches: 7. CDR3 sequence (DNA): TGTGCCAGCAGTCGGGACAGTTTACTCTATGGCTACACCTTC. Protein product: CASSRDSLLYGYTF.

The CDR3 region has the DNA TGCAGTGCAAGTAAAGGGGCCTTGAACACTGAAGCTTTCTTT. Residues: CSASKGALNTEAFF. The chain carries TRBV20-1 and TRBJ1-1, with D possibly matching TRBD1 (5 bases). Germline V gene lookup returns CDR1 DFQATT and CDR2 SNEGSKA (reference sequence). The length of the CDR3 is 14 residues. Trimming stripped 6 bases from V and 0 bases from J, with 14 bases between.

The V gene is TRBV5-4, the J gene TRBJ1-1, with D tentatively TRBD1 (6 bases). With 0 bases removed from V and 1 base from J, the gap between germline ends came to 13 bases. The CDR3 is 16 amino acids. Germline values: CDR1 SGHNT, CDR2 YYREEE (reference sequence). CDR3 nucleotide sequence: TGTGCCAGCAGCTTGGTAGGCTGGACAGCGAACACTGAAGCTTTCTTT. This gives the protein CASSLVGWTANTEAFF.

In this sample, this clone turned up once. V usage is TRBV6-5 and J usage is TRBJ1-1, with D tentatively TRBD1 (5 bases). The CDR3 is 15 amino acids. Germline V CDR1 and CDR2: MNHEY, SVGAGI. V was trimmed by 2 bases and J by 0 bases, leaving 10 bases between them. The CDR3 DNA sequence: TGTGCCAGCAGTTACGGGGGGAATATGAACACTGAAGCTTTCTTT. Translation gives CASSYGGNMNTEAFF.

In DNA form, the CDR3 reads TGTGCCAGCAGCTTGATCTCAGCTAGTGAGCAGTTCTTC. This codes for CASSLISASEQFF. This chain uses TRBV5-4 with TRBJ2-1; D is unresolved. The CDR3 contains 13 residues. V lost 1 base to trimming and J lost 9 bases, with 11 bases between them. In germline, CDR1 is SGHNT, CDR2 YYREEE (reference sequence).

This chain uses TRBV7-2 with TRBJ1-2, with TRBD1 identical over 8 bases. Per germline, CDR1 SGHTA and CDR2 FQGNSA. CDR3 length: 15 amino acids. V was pared by 1 base and J by 7 bases, with 8 bases of the junction left unmatched. CDR3 loop: CASSLVWQGAVGYTF. The CDR3 DNA is TGTGCCAGCAGCTTAGTATGGCAGGGGGCGGTTGGCTACACCTTC.

The V call is TRBV3-1 (or the pseudogene TRBV3-2), the J call TRBJ1-4, with D tentatively TRBD1 (6 bases). This CDR3 is 16 amino acids long. CDR1 and CDR2 from the germline V gene are LGHDT and YNNKEL (reference sequence). The V and J ends lost 1 base and 0 bases respectively, with 9 bases between them. CDR3 in amino acids: CASSQGTGSTNEKLFF. CDR3 bases: TGTGCCAGCAGCCAAGGTACAGGGTCAACTAATGAAAAACTGTTTTTT.

This clone came up once. The gene calls are TRBV28 and TRBJ1-4; D is ambiguous. Looked up from germline, CDR1 is MDHEN and CDR2 is SYDVKM. The CDR3 loop spans 15 amino acids. Trimming cost V 5 bases and J 8 bases, with 18 bases left between them. CDR3 in DNA: TGTGCCAGCAGTCCACCCGGCCCCCCGGGAGAAAAACTGTTTTTT. It codes for CASSPPGPPGEKLFF.

The J gene is TRBJ2-1, the V gene TRBV30, with 8 positions matching TRBD2. The CDR3 runs 15 residues. Germline loops: CDR1 GTSNPN, CDR2 SVGIG (reference sequence). V dropped 0 bases and J dropped 6; count of bases not matched to a gene: 7. In nucleotides, the CDR3 is TGTGCCTGGAGTGTAGGACTAGCCTGGGGCAATGAGCAGTTCTTC. Its translation: CAWSVGLAWGNEQFF.

The chain joins TRBV7-3 to TRBJ2-7, with D possibly TRBD1 on 5 matching bases. The V gene's germline CDR1 is SGHTA and CDR2 FQGTGA. The CDR3 is made up of 13 amino acids. V gave up 2 bases and J gave up 4 bases, with 9 bases separating them. In DNA, the CDR3 is TGTGCCAGCAGCTTACAGGGTAATTACGAGCAGTACTTC. This gives the protein CASSLQGNYEQYF.

V usage is TRBV6-6 and J usage is TRBJ2-3; 8 bases match TRBD2. The V and J ends lost 2 bases and 0 bases, in that order; junction bases with no gene match: 4. Per the germline V gene, CDR1 is MNHNY and CDR2 is SVGAGI (reference sequence). The CDR3 loop spans 16 amino acids. The CDR3 nucleotides are TGTGCCAGCAGTTACCGCGGGGGGCCTAGCACAGATACGCAGTATTTT. This encodes CASSYRGGPSTDTQYF.

In DNA, the CDR3 is TGCGCCAGCAGCCAAGTCTACGGGGGAGAGTACGAGCAGTACTTC. Its translation: CASSQVYGGEYEQYF. The chain employs TRBV4-3 and TRBJ2-7; D perhaps matches TRBD2 (6 bases). V dropped 1 base and J dropped 4 bases, with 14 bases sitting between them. The CDR3 runs to 15 residues. Per germline, CDR1 LGHNA and CDR2 YSLEER.

The rearrangement links TRBV27 to TRBJ1-6, with a possible D match to TRBD1 (5 bases). Per the germline V gene, CDR1 is MNHEY and CDR2 is SMNVEV (reference sequence). CDR3 length equals 15 residues. V lost 6 bases and J 6 bases, leaving 15 bases between the germline ends. The CDR3 nucleotides read TGTGCCAGCAGGAGACAGACCCTAAGTAATTCACCCCTCCACTTT. Residues: CASRRQTLSNSPLHF.

This sequence joins TRBV11-2 and TRBJ1-2; D uncertain. V lost 6 bases to trimming and J lost 4 bases, with 15 bases between them. Germline assignment: CDR1 SGHAT and CDR2 FQNNGV. The CDR3 is 14 amino acids. The CDR3 reads CASRRLRSVYGYTF. In DNA, the CDR3 is TGTGCCAGCAGGAGACTACGATCGGTCTATGGCTACACCTTC.

V gene TRBV5-1 combines with J gene TRBJ1-3, with 9 bases identical to TRBD1. With 5 bases clipped from V and 8 bases from J, the junction kept 8 bases outside the gene matches. This CDR3 spans 14 amino acids. Germline loops: CDR1 SGHRS, CDR2 YFSETQ. The CDR3 loop reads CASRYGTGRDTIYF. CDR3 nucleotide sequence: TGCGCCAGCAGATACGGGACAGGGAGAGACACCATATATTTT. The complete variable domain, with remaining parts taken from reference TRBV5-1 and TRBJ1-3, reads KAGVTQTPRYLIKTRGQQVTLSCSPISGHRSVSWYQQTPGQGLQFLFEYFSETQRNKGNFPGRFSGRQFSNSRSEMNVSTLELGDSALYLCASRYGTGRDTIYFGEGSWLTVV.

The V gene is TRBV10-3, the J gene TRBJ1-1, with a weak D call TRBD1 (5 bases). Germline-derived CDR1 and CDR2 are ENHRY and SYGVKD. V lost 5 bases and J lost 1, with 8 bases in between. The CDR3 runs to 13 residues. CDR3 DNA: TGTGCCATCAGTCGGCAGGGGAACACTGAAGCTTTCTTT. Translated: CAISRQGNTEAFF.

This clone was detected a few times. The rearrangement links TRBV11-2 to TRBJ1-6; D is perhaps TRBD1 (5 bases). Trimming stripped 1 base from V and 7 bases from J, with 8 bases between. CDR3 length: 14 amino acids. Germline V gene lookup returns CDR1 SGHAT and CDR2 FQNNGV. CDR3 region: CASSLGQRNSPLHF. CDR3 bases: TGTGCCAGCAGCTTAGGACAGAGAAATTCACCCCTCCACTTT.

This clone was detected a few times. CDR3 region: CASRPTGTSGYNEQFF. As DNA, the CDR3 is TGCGCCAGCAGACCAACCGGGACTAGCGGCTACAATGAGCAGTTCTTC. V is TRBV5-1 and J is TRBJ2-1, with TRBD2 matching 11 bases. This CDR3 is built from 16 residues. Germline loops: CDR1 SGHRS, CDR2 YFSETQ. The V segment lost 5 bases and the J segment 3 bases; nucleotides outside the gene matches: 7. Filled out from reference TRBV5-1 and TRBJ2-1, the complete variable domain reads KAGVTQTPRYLIKTRGQQVTLSCSPISGHRSVSWYQQTPGQGLQFLFEYFSETQRNKGNFPGRFSGRQFSNSRSEMNVSTLELGDSALYLCASRPTGTSGYNEQFFGPGTRLTVL.

The chain employs TRBV7-3 and TRBJ2-3, with D perhaps TRBD1 (6 bases). CDR1 and CDR2 from the germline V gene are SGHTA and FQGTGA. The CDR3 contains 14 residues. Trimming took 2 bases from V and 4 from J, leaving 10 bases between them. The CDR3 bases are TGTGCCAGCAGCTTACTAGGACAGTCAGATACGCAGTATTTT. This codes for CASSLLGQSDTQYF. Filled out from reference TRBV7-3 and TRBJ2-3, the complete variable domain reads GAGVSQTPSNKVTEKGKYVELRCDPISGHTALYWYRQSLGQGPEFLIYFQGTGAADDSGLPNDRFFAVRPEGSVSTLKIQRTERGDSAVYLCASSLLGQSDTQYFGPGTRLTVL.

V is TRBV5-4 and J is TRBJ1-2; D is unresolved. The CDR3 sequence is 12 residues long. Germline CDR1 SGHNT, CDR2 YYREEE (reference sequence). V lost 2 bases and J 4 bases, leaving 6 bases between the germline ends. CDR3 in amino acids: CASSLARYGYTF. CDR3 nucleotides: TGTGCCAGCAGCTTAGCCCGCTATGGCTACACCTTC.

J is TRBJ1-2 and V is TRBV6-4, with 10 bases that match TRBD1. CDR1 is MRHNA and CDR2 is SNTAGT in the germline V gene. V was clipped by 8 bases and J by 7 bases; unmatched bases: 10. This CDR3 region has 14 residues. The CDR3 DNA sequence: TGTGCCAGCGGGGGACAGGGGTGGTATGGTGGCTACACCTTC. Encoded protein: CASGGQGWYGGYTF.

The chain recombines TRBV5-1 with TRBJ2-1; 11 nucleotides line up with TRBD2. The germline gives CDR1 SGHRS, CDR2 YFSETQ. This CDR3 region has 14 residues. With V trimmed by 5 bases and J by 4 bases, 2 bases remained unmatched. The CDR3, as DNA: TGCGCCAGCAGACCTAGCGGGGGGTACAATGAGCAGTTCTTC. Its protein product is CASRPSGGYNEQFF.

The chain has TRBV5-5 and TRBJ2-1; 8 nucleotides align to TRBD2. The germline CDR1 and CDR2 sequences are SGHKS and YYEKEE (reference sequence). There are 15 residues in the CDR3. V dropped 0 bases and J dropped 6; count of bases not matched to a gene: 5. The chain's CDR3 is CASSLGTSGFNEQFF. CDR3 in DNA: TGTGCCAGCAGCTTGGGTACTAGCGGCTTCAATGAGCAGTTCTTC. The whole variable domain, filled in from reference TRBV5-5 and TRBJ2-1, reads DAGVTQSPTHLIKTRGQQVTLRCSPISGHKSVSWYQQVLGQGPQFIFQYYEKEERGRGNFPDRFSARQFPNYSSELNVNALLLGDSALYLCASSLGTSGFNEQFFGPGTRLTVL.

The V gene is TRBV7-9, the J gene TRBJ2-3; D is ambiguous. In germline, CDR1 is SEHNR, CDR2 FQNEAQ (reference sequence). Between the trimmed V and J ends, which lost 3 bases and 2 bases, there was a span of 6 bases. The CDR3 sequence is 13 residues long. In DNA form, the CDR3 reads TGTGCCAGCAGCTTCCCTCTCACAGATACGCAGTATTTT. Protein sequence: CASSFPLTDTQYF.

The CDR3 is CASSYGDRDYEQYF. The CDR3 bases are TGTGCCAGCAGTTACGGGGACAGGGACTACGAGCAGTACTTC. V usage is TRBV6-2 or TRBV6-3 and J usage is TRBJ2-7; 9 positions agree with TRBD1. The CDR3 has 14 residues. V dropped 2 bases and J dropped 3; count of bases not matched to a gene: 2. CDR1 is MNHEY and CDR2 is SVGEGT in the germline V gene.

V usage is TRBV18 and J usage is TRBJ1-1; 11 bases are shared with TRBD1. Germline CDR1 and CDR2: KGHSH and LQKENI. CDR3 length: 15 residues. V trimming: 5 bases; J trimming: 2 bases; junction bases outside the gene matches: 4. In DNA form, the CDR3 reads TGTGCCAGCTCATCCGGGACAGGGGGAAACACTGAAGCTTTCTTT. It yields the protein CASSSGTGGNTEAFF.

The J gene is TRBJ2-5, the V gene TRBV11-2; D is perhaps TRBD2 (6 bases). The CDR3 length is 13 residues. CDR1 is SGHAT, CDR2 FQNNGV, per germline. V was shortened by 5 bases and J by 4 bases, with 11 bases between the two germline ends. CDR3 amino acids: CASSAGNAETQYF. The CDR3 DNA reads as TGTGCCAGCAGCGCGGGAAATGCAGAGACCCAGTACTTC. The full variable domain, its missing parts supplied by reference TRBV11-2 and TRBJ2-5, is EAGVAQSPRYKIIEKRQSVAFWCNPISGHATLYWYQQILGQGPKLLIQFQNNGVVDDSQLPKDRFSAERLKGVDSTLKIQPAKLEDSAVYLCASSAGNAETQYFGPGTRLLVL.